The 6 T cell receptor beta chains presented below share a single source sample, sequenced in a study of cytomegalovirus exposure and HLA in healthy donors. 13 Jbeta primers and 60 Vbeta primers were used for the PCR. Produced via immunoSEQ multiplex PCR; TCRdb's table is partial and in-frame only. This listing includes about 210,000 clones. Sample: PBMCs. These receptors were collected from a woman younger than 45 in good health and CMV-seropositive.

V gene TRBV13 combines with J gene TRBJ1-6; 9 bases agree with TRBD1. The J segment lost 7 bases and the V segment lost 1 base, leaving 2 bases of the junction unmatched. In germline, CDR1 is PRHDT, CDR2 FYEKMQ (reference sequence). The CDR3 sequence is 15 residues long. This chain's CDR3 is CASSLVGTGNSPLHF. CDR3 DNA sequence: TGTGCCAGCAGCTTAGTAGGGACAGGGAATTCACCCCTCCACTTT. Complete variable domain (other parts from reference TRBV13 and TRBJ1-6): AAGVIQSPRHLIKEKRETATLKCYPIPRHDTVYWYQQGPGQDPQFLISFYEKMQSDKGSIPDRFSAQQFSDYHSELNMSSLELGDSALYFCASSLVGTGNSPLHFGNGTRLTVT.

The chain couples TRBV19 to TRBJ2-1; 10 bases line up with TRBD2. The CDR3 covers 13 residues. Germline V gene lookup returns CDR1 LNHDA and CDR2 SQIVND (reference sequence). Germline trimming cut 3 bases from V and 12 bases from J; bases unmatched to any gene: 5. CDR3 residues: CASSILAGEVQFF. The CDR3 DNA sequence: TGTGCCAGTAGTATCCTAGCGGGAGAGGTGCAGTTCTTC.

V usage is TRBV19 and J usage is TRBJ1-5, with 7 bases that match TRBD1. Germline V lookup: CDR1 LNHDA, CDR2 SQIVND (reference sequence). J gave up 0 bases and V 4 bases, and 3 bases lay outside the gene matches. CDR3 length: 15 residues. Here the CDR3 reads CASSRDSYSNQPQHF. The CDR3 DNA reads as TGTGCCAGTAGTAGGGACAGCTATAGCAATCAGCCCCAGCATTTT.

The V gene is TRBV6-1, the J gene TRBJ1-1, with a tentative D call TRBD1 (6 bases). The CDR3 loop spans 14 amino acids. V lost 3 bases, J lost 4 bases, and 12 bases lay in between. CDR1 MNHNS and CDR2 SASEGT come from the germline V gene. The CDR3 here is CASSDWQGSTEAFF. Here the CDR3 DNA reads TGTGCCAGCAGTGATTGGCAGGGGAGCACTGAAGCTTTCTTT.

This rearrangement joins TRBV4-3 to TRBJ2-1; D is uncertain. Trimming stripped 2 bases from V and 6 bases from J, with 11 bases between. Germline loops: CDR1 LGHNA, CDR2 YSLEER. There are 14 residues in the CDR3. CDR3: CASSQIRPGNEQFF. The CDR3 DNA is TGCGCCAGCAGCCAAATCCGGCCAGGCAATGAGCAGTTCTTC.

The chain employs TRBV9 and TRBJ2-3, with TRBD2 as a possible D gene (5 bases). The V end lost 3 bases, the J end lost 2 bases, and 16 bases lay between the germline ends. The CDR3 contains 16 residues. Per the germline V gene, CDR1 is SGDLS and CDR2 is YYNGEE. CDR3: CASSAGNLRTTDTQYF. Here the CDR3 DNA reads TGTGCCAGCAGCGCGGGGAACCTAAGAACCACAGATACGCAGTATTTT. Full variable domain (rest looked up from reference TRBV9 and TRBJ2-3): DSGVTQTPKHLITATGQRVTLRCSPRSGDLSVYWYQQSLDQGLQFLIQYYNGEERAKGNILERFSAQQFPDLHSELNLSSLELGDSALYFCASSAGNLRTTDTQYFGPGTRLTVL.